This TCR beta chain was observed in a study of cytomegalovirus exposure and HLA in healthy donors. Turning to this clone: Its antigen is unknown.

Amplification used 60 Vbeta primers and 13 Jbeta primers. Produced via immunoSEQ multiplex PCR; TCRdb's table is partial and in-frame only. The profile shows 200,000 to 250,000 clones, about 83% of them singletons. The study's findings and limits: Productive rates of about 90% or about 30% were seen for most TCR beta V segments in an earlier analysis.

There are 16 residues in the CDR3. In germline, CDR1 is SEHNR, CDR2 FQNEAQ (reference sequence). V was trimmed by 5 bases and J by 5 bases, leaving 19 bases between them. The TCR was taken from a man in his forties or fifties in good health and CMV-seronegative. Sequenced material: PBMCs. V and J are TRBV7-9 and TRBJ2-1; D is possibly TRBD2 (7 bases). In nucleotides, the CDR3 is TGTGCCAGCAGCGGGCTCGGGGGGCACGGCGACAATGAGCAGTTCTTC. This codes for CASSGLGGHGDNEQFF. The full variable domain, with the rest looked up from reference TRBV7-9 and TRBJ2-1, is DTGVSQNPRHKITKRGQNVTFRCDPISEHNRLYWYRQTLGQGPEFLTYFQNEAQLEKSRLLSDRFSAERPKGSFSTLEIQRTEQGDSAMYLCASSGLGGHGDNEQFFGPGTRLTVL.